This T cell receptor (beta chain) emerged from a study of T cells in Graves' hyperthyroidism and ophthalmopathy. Amplification of TCR beta CDR3 regions used RNA as the template. A first-round RT-PCR of the TCR CDR3 used the HTBI primer set. TCRdb reprocessed the multiplex PCR reads via MiXCR and lists one record per CDR3 protein. The sample lists a few hundred thousand distinct CDR3 sequences, more than 45% occurring once. Trimming removed 5 bases from V and 3 bases from J; junction bases left unmatched: 9. The length of the CDR3 is 15 residues. CDR1 and CDR2 (germline): SQVTM, ANQGSEA. General study points: Ophthalmopathy was distinguished from stable hyperthyroidism by 13 V-J signatures.

This clonotype turned up a few times. Its target is not known. Material for sequencing was peripheral blood or thyroid tissue (not recorded which). V is TRBV29-1 and J is TRBJ1-1; 10 bases map to TRBD1. The sequence derives from a woman aged 18-30 years with Graves' hyperthyroidism. The CDR3 reads CSVLERQGADTEAFF. CDR3 nucleotides: TGCAGCGTTCTGGAGAGACAGGGGGCGGACACTGAAGCTTTCTTT.